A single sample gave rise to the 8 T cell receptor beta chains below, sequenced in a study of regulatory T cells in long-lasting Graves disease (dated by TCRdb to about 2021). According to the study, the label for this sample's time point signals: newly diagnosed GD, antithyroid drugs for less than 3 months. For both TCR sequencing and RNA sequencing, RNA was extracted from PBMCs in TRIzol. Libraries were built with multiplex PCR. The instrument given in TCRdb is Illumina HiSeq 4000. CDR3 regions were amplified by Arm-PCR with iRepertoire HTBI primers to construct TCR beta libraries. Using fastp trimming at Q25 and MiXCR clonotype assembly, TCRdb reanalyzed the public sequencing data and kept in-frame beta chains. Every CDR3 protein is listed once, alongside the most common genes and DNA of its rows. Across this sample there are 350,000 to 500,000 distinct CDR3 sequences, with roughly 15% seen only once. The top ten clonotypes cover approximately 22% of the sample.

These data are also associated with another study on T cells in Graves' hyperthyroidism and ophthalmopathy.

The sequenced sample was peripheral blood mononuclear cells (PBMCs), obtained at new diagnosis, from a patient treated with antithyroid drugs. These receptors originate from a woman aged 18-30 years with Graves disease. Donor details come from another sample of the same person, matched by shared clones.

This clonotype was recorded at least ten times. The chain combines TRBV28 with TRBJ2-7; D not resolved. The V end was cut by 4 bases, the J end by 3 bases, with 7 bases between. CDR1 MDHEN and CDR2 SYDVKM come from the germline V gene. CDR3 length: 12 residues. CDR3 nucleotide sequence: TGTGCCAGCAGTTCCCGCAGCTACGAGCAGTACTTC. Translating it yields CASSSRSYEQYF.

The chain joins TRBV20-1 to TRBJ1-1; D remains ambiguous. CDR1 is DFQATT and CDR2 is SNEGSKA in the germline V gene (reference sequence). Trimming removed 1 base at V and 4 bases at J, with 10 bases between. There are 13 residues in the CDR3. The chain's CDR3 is CSARALGGTEAFF. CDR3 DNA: TGCAGTGCTAGAGCTTTGGGAGGCACTGAAGCTTTCTTT.

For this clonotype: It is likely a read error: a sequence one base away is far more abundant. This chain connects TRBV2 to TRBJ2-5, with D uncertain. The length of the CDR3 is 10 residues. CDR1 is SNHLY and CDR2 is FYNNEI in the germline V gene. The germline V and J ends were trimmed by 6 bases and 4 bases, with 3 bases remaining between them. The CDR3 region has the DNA TGTGCCAGCAGCCCAGAGACCCAGTACTTC. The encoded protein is CASSPETQYF.

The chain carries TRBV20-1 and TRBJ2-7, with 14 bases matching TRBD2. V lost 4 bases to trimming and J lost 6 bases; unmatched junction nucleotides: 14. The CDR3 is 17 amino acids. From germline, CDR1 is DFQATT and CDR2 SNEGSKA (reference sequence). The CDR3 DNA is TGCAGTGCTACGACCCACGGGGGACTAGCGGGAGCGGGCGAGCAGTACTTC. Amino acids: CSATTHGGLAGAGEQYF.

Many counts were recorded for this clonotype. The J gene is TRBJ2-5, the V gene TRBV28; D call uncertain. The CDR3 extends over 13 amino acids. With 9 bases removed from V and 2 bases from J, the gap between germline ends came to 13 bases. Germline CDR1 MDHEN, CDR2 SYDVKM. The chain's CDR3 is CASSMTIQETQYF. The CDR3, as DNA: TGTGCCAGTTCGATGACAATTCAAGAGACCCAGTACTTC.

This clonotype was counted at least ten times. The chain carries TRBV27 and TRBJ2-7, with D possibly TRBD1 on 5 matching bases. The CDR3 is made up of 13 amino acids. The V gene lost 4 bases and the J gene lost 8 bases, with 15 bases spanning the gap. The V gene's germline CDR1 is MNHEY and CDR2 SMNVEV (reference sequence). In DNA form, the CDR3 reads TGTGCCAGCAGTTCAAACCCCCTGGGGCAGCAGTACTTC. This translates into CASSSNPLGQQYF.

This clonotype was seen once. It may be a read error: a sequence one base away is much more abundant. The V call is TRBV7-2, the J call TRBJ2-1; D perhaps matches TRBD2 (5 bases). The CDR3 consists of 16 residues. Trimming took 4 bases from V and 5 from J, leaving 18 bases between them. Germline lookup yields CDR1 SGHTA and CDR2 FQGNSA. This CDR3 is CASSSLGWELDNEQFF. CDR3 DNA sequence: TGTGCCAGCAGCTCTTTAGGGTGGGAGTTAGACAATGAGCAGTTCTTC.

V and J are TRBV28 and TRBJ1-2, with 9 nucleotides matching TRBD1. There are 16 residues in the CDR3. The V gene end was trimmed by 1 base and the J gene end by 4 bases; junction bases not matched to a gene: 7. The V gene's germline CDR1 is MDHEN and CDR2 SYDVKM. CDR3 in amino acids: CASSLFADRGLYGYTF. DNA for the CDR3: TGTGCCAGCAGTTTATTTGCGGACAGGGGCCTCTATGGCTACACCTTC.